Listed here are 23 T cell receptor beta chains from one sample, sequenced in a study of breast tumors, draining lymph nodes, adjacent tissues. TCRdb passed the multiplex PCR reads through MiXCR, listing each CDR3 protein once. Of more than 30,000 distinct CDR3 sequences in the sample, 63% were seen once. The sequencing input was breast tumor tissue. These receptors all come from a female donor with breast cancer. Some clones in this sample may be carry-over from other donors' samples.

This clonotype was seen ten or more times. This chain connects TRBV19 to TRBJ2-7; D gene ambiguous. Trimming cost V 5 bases and J 2 bases, with 7 bases left between them. CDR1 is LNHDA and CDR2 is SQIVND in the germline V gene (reference sequence). This CDR3 contains 12 residues. The CDR3 nucleotides read TGTGCCAGTAGTGCCGGTCCCTACGAGCAGTACTTC. This translates into CASSAGPYEQYF. Full variable domain (rest looked up from reference TRBV19 and TRBJ2-7): DGGITQSPKYLFRKEGQNVTLSCEQNLNHDAMYWYRQDPGQGLRLIYYSQIVNDFQKGDIAEGYSVSREKKESFPLTVTSAQKNPTAFYLCASSAGPYEQYFGPGTRLTVT.

The chain employs TRBV5-1 and TRBJ1-2, with D possibly being TRBD1 (6 bases). Germline CDR1 and CDR2: SGHRS and YFSETQ. This CDR3 contains 13 residues. The V end lost 3 bases, the J end lost 3 bases, and 9 bases lay between the germline ends. CDR3 amino acids: CASSSTGHYGYTF. CDR3 nucleotides: TGCGCCAGCAGCTCGACAGGACACTATGGCTACACCTTC.

In the case of this clonotype: The conserved phenylalanine or tryptophan normally closing the CDR3 is absent here, so this likely arose from a read error. Because the CDR3's place on the DNA is in doubt, the DNA is left out and the CDR3 is given as listed by TCRdb. The chain links TRBV9 to TRBJ2-1. The CDR3 extends over 8 residues, inclusive of both ends. Per germline, CDR1 SGDLS and CDR2 YYNGEE. The CDR3 region is CASSVVHQ.

In this sample, this clonotype turned up many times. The chain couples TRBV28 to TRBJ1-4; D is ambiguous. Germline values: CDR1 MDHEN, CDR2 SYDVKM. The V gene lost 3 bases and the J gene lost 13 bases, with 12 bases spanning the gap. This CDR3 is built from 12 residues. The CDR3 sequence: CASSFGKGRLFF. The DNA for the CDR3 is TGTGCCAGCAGTTTTGGGAAAGGGAGACTGTTTTTT.

The rearrangement joins TRBV20-1 to TRBJ2-3, with 11 bases matching TRBD2. With 1 base clipped from V and 5 bases from J, the junction kept 8 bases outside the gene matches. The CDR3 length is 16 residues. Germline V CDR1 and CDR2: DFQATT, SNEGSKA (reference sequence). CDR3 residues: CSARALVAGGIDTQYF. CDR3 bases: TGCAGTGCTAGAGCTTTGGTAGCGGGGGGGATAGATACGCAGTATTTT.

This clonotype was detected many times. The V call is TRBV20-1, the J call TRBJ1-6, with D unresolved. The germline V gene has CDR1 DFQATT and CDR2 SNEGSKA (reference sequence). The V gene lost 1 base and the J gene lost 0 bases, with 10 bases spanning the gap. The CDR3 consists of 16 residues. This CDR3 reads CSARVPGVSYNSPLHF. Written as DNA, the CDR3 is TGCAGTGCTAGAGTGCCCGGGGTCTCCTATAATTCACCCCTCCACTTT.

The chain recombines TRBV20-1 with TRBJ1-3, with TRBD1 identical over 7 bases. CDR1 is DFQATT, CDR2 SNEGSKA, per germline (reference sequence). This CDR3 has 15 residues. V lost 6 bases and J lost 0; bases outside the gene matches: 8. The CDR3 sequence: CSATTGLNSGNTIYF. The CDR3 DNA is TGCAGTGCAACGACAGGGCTGAACTCTGGAAACACCATATATTTT.

This clonotype came up a few times. Compared with germline, one end of the junction differs, possibly owing to a read error. The chain uses TRBV5-1 and TRBJ1-6; 9 positions match TRBD1. Germline CDR1 SGHRS, CDR2 YFSETQ. The CDR3 runs 14 residues. The CDR3 coding sequence is TGCGCCAGCAGCAAGGACAGGGGCAATTCCCCCCTCCACTTT. It is translated as CASSKDRGNSPLHF.

This clonotype was seen more than once but under ten times. A read error may produce the germline difference seen at one junction end. This chain uses TRBV20-1 with TRBJ1-2; maybe TRBD1 (5 bases). The CDR3 spans 13 residues. Germline V lookup: CDR1 DFQATT, CDR2 SNEGSKA (reference sequence). CDR3 residues: CSTWSDKGSAYAF. DNA of the CDR3: TGCAGTACGTGGTCGGACAAGGGCTCTGCCTACGCCTTC.

The V gene is TRBV7-8, the J gene TRBJ1-5, with TRBD1 identical over 7 bases. J gave up 2 bases and V 4 bases, and 8 bases lay outside the gene matches. Germline-derived CDR1 and CDR2 are SGHVS and FQNEAQ. CDR3 size: 16 residues. The chain's CDR3 is CASSSLGDRRNQPQHF. The DNA of the CDR3 is TGTGCCAGCAGCTCACTAGGGGACAGACGCAATCAGCCCCAGCATTTT.

This rearrangement joins TRBV7-2 to TRBJ2-1, with 11 bases lining up with TRBD2. Germline CDR1 and CDR2: SGHTA and FQGNSA. The J segment lost 6 bases and the V segment lost 2 bases, leaving 3 bases of the junction unmatched. The CDR3 is 15 amino acids. The DNA for the CDR3 is TGTGCCAGCAGCTTAACTAGCGGGGGTCTCAATGAGCAGTTCTTC. Residues: CASSLTSGGLNEQFF. The variable domain in full, with the rest retrieved from reference TRBV7-2 and TRBJ2-1, is GAGVSQSPSNKVTEKGKDVELRCDPISGHTALYWYRQSLGQGLEFLIYFQGNSAPDKSGLPSDRFSAERTGGSVSTLTIQRTQQEDSAVYLCASSLTSGGLNEQFFGPGTRLTVL.

This clonotype was seen ten or more times. V and J are TRBV19 and TRBJ2-7; 8 nucleotides line up with TRBD1. Germline values: CDR1 LNHDA, CDR2 SQIVND (reference sequence). There are 14 residues in the CDR3. V lost 6 bases and J lost 3; bases outside the gene matches: 7. The CDR3 DNA reads TGTGCCAGTAGCCAGGGGGCGCTGAGCTACGAGCAGTACTTC. It yields the protein CASSQGALSYEQYF.

The chain couples TRBV7-9 to TRBJ1-4; the D gene is possibly TRBD1 (5 bases). Germline V gene sequence: CDR1 SEHNR, CDR2 FQNEAQ (reference sequence). The V gene lost 4 bases and the J gene lost 6 bases, with 15 bases spanning the gap. The CDR3 length is 15 residues. The CDR3 loop is CASSSLDMLDEKLFF. DNA of the CDR3: TGTGCCAGCAGCTCCTTGGACATGTTGGATGAAAAACTGTTTTTT.

This clonotype was counted many times. The gene calls are TRBV7-9 and TRBJ1-1, with D uncertain. The CDR3 sequence is 10 residues long. From germline, CDR1 is SEHNR and CDR2 FQNEAQ (reference sequence). V was shortened by 6 bases and J by 8 bases, with 7 bases between the two germline ends. CDR3 region: CASSANEAFF. As DNA, the CDR3 is TGTGCCAGCAGTGCAAACGAAGCTTTCTTT. The variable domain in full, with the rest retrieved from reference TRBV7-9 and TRBJ1-1, is DTGVSQNPRHKITKRGQNVTFRCDPISEHNRLYWYRQTLGQGPEFLTYFQNEAQLEKSRLLSDRFSAERPKGSFSTLEIQRTEQGDSAMYLCASSANEAFFGQGTRLTVV.

The chain has TRBV12-3 or TRBV12-4 and TRBJ2-1, with D possibly matching TRBD2 (5 bases). The CDR3 length is 13 residues. Trimming removed 2 bases from V and 6 bases from J, with 8 bases in between. As DNA, the CDR3 is TGTGCCAGCAGTTTAAGAGGGCGCAATGAGCAGTTCTTC. Residues: CASSLRGRNEQFF.

Ten or more counts support this clonotype. This rearrangement joins TRBV6-5 to TRBJ2-2, with 7 bases lining up with TRBD2. The germline V gene has CDR1 MNHEY and CDR2 SVGAGI. CDR3 length equals 16 residues. With V trimmed by 8 bases and J by 3 bases, 12 bases remained unmatched. The CDR3 nucleotides read TGTGCCAGCGGGCCATGGGGGAGGGACGACACCGGGGAGCTGTTTTTT. This gives the protein CASGPWGRDDTGELFF.

This clonotype was seen repeatedly, ten times or more. The chain links TRBV28 to TRBJ2-2, with 10 bases fitting TRBD1. Trimming at V came to 4 bases and at J to 5 bases, leaving 10 bases not matched to a gene. The CDR3 totals 17 residues. The germline CDR1 and CDR2 sequences are MDHEN and SYDVKM. CDR3 DNA: TGTGCCAGCAGTTCCCGACAGGGGGCCCGACTTACCGGGGAGCTGTTTTTT. Residues: CASSSRQGARLTGELFF.

The CDR3 DNA follows: TGCGCCAGCAGCTTCGGGCGAGCGAGACCCACAGATACGCAGTATTTT. Residues: CASSFGRARPTDTQYF. The chain is built from TRBV5-1 and TRBJ2-3; no reliable D call. Germline V lookup: CDR1 SGHRS, CDR2 YFSETQ. V was cut by 2 bases and J by 2 bases, with 15 bases left in between. CDR3 length: 16 amino acids.

As to this clonotype: A read error may produce the germline difference seen at one junction end. The chain links TRBV5-5 to TRBJ2-1; 9 bases fit TRBD1. The CDR3 has 15 amino acids. Germline V gene data show CDR1 as SGHKS and CDR2 as YYEKEE (reference sequence). The chain's CDR3 is CASSLGDREGSGQFF. The CDR3 nucleotides are TGCGCCAGCAGCCTAGGGGACAGGGAAGGGTCGGGGCAGTTCTTC.

As DNA, the CDR3 is TGTGCCAGCATTCTGACACAGGGGAGGGGAGGCTACACCTTC. Its protein product is CASILTQGRGGYTF. V gene TRBV2 combines with J gene TRBJ1-2, with TRBD1 identical over 7 bases. Germline V gives CDR1 SNHLY, CDR2 FYNNEI. The CDR3 has 14 residues. V lost 7 bases, J lost 8 bases, and 13 bases stayed unmatched.

The rearrangement links TRBV20-1 to TRBJ2-7, with 13 bases identical to TRBD2. Germline assignment: CDR1 DFQATT and CDR2 SNEGSKA (reference sequence). With 0 bases clipped from V and 4 bases from J, the junction kept 3 bases outside the gene matches. This CDR3 is 15 amino acids long. CDR3 nucleotides: TGCAGTGCTAGAGAGACTAGCGGGGGGCGTTACGAGCAGTACTTC. Translation: CSARETSGGRYEQYF.

V usage is TRBV6-2 or TRBV6-3 and J usage is TRBJ1-2; TRBD1 agrees at 9 bases. In germline, CDR1 is MNHEY, CDR2 SVGEGT. The length of the CDR3 is 15 residues. V gave up 2 bases and J gave up 5 bases; unmatched junction bases: 6. DNA for the CDR3: TGTGCCAGCAGTTACGGGGGACAGGGCATTTATGGCTACACCTTC. Protein sequence: CASSYGGQGIYGYTF.

The chain couples TRBV7-3 to TRBJ2-1, with 12 nucleotides matching TRBD2. The CDR3 length is 17 residues. Germline V CDR1 and CDR2: SGHTA, FQGTGA. V lost 4 bases and J lost 9; bases outside the gene matches: 13. Written as DNA, the CDR3 is TGTGCCAGCAGCTCGACTAGCGGGAGTGGAACGTCACGTGAGCAGTTCTTC. Translating it yields CASSSTSGSGTSREQFF. The variable domain in full, with the rest retrieved from reference TRBV7-3 and TRBJ2-1, is GAGVSQTPSNKVTEKGKYVELRCDPISGHTALYWYRQSLGQGPEFLIYFQGTGAADDSGLPNDRFFAVRPEGSVSTLKIQRTERGDSAVYLCASSSTSGSGTSREQFFGPGTRLTVL.